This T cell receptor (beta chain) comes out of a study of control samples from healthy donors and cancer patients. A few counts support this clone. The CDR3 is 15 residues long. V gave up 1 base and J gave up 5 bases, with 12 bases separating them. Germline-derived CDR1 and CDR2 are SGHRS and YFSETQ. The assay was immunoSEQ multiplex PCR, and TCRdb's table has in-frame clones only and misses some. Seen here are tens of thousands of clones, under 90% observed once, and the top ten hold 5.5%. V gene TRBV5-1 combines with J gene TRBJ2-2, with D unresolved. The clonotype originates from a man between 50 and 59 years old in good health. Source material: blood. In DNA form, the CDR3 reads TGCGCCAGCAGCTTGACGCTAGGTGGGACCGGGGAGCTGTTTTTT. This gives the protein CASSLTLGGTGELFF.